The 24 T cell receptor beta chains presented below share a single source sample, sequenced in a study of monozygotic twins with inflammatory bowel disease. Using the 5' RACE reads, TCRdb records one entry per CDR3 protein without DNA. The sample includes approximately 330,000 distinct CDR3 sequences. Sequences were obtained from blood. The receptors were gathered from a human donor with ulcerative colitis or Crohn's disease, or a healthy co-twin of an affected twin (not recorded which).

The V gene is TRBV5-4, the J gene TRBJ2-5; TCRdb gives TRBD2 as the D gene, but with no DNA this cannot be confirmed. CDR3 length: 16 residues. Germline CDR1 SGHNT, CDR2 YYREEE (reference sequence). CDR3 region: CASSLEAGGPRETQYF.

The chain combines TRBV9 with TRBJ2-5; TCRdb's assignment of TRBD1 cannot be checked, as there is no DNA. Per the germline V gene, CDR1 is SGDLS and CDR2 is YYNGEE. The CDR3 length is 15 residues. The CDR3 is CASSPARGGVETQYF. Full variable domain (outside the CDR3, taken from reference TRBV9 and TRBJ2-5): DSGVTQTPKHLITATGQRVTLRCSPRSGDLSVYWYQQSLDQGLQFLIQYYNGEERAKGNILERFSAQQFPDLHSELNLSSLELGDSALYFCASSPARGGVETQYFGPGTRLLVL.

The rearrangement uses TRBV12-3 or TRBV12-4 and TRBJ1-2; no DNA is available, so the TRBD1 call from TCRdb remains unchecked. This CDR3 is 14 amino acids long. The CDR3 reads CASSSYGTVYGYTF.

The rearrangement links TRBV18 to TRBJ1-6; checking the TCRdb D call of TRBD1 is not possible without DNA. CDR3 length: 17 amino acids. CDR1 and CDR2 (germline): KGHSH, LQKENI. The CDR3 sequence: CASSLTGGQGQVSPLHF.

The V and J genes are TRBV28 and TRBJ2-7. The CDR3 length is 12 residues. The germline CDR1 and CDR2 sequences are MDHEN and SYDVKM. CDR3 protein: CASSFLSYEQYF.

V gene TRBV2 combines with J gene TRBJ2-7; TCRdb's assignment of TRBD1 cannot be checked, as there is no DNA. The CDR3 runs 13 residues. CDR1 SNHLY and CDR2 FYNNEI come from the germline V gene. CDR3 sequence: CASSRDGTYEQYF.

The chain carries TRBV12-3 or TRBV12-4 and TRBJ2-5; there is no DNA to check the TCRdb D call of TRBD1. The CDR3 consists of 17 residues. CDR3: CASSPGRHPGARETQYF.

CDR3 sequence: CASSRNLMAQYF. The chain couples TRBV14 to TRBJ2-5. The germline CDR1 and CDR2 sequences are SGHDN and FVKESK. The CDR3 sequence is 12 residues long.

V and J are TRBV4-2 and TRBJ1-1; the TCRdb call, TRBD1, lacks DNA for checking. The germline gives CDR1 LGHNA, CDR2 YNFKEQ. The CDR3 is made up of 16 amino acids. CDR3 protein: CASSPGTGAYVTEAFF.

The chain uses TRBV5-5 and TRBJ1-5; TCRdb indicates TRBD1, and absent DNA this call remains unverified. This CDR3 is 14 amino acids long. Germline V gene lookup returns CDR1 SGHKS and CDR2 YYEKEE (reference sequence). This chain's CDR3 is CASSRDRDYQPQHF.

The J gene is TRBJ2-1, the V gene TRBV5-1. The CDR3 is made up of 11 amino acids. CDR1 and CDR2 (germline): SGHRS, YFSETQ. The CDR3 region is CASSLMNEQFF.

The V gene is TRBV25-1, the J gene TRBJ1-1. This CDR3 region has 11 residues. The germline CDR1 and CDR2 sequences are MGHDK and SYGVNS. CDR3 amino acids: CASSDYTEAFF. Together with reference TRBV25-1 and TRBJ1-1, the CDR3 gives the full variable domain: EADIYQTPRYLVIGTGKKITLECSQTMGHDKMYWYQQDPGMELHLIHYSYGVNSTEKGDLSSESTVSRIRTEHFPLTLESARPSHTSQYLCASSDYTEAFFGQGTRLTVV.

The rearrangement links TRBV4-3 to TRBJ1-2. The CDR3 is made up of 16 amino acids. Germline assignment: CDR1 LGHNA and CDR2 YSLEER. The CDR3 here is CASSQESPHNGGGYTF.

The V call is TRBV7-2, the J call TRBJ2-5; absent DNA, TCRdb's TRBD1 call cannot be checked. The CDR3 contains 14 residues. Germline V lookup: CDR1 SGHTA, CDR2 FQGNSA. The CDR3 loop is CASSPGVSQETQYF.

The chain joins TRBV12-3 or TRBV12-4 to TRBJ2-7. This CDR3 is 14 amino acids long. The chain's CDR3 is CASSFVGAHYEQYF.

CDR3 region: CATSDRRLADTQYF. The chain couples TRBV24-1 to TRBJ2-3; TCRdb selects TRBD2, and the lack of DNA leaves this call unchecked. Germline values: CDR1 KGHDR, CDR2 SFDVKD. The CDR3 consists of 14 residues.

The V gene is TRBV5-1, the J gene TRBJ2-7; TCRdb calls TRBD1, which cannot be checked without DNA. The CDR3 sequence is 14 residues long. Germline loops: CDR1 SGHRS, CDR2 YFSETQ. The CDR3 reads CASSTGTSSYEQYF.

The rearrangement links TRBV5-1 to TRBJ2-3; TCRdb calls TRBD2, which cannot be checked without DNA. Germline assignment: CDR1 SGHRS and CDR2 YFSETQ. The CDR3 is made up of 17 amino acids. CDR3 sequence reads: CASSLGPTSGRTDTQYF.

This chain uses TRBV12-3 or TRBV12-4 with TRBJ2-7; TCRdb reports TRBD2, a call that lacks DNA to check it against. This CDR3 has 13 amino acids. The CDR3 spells CASSWRDSYEQYF.

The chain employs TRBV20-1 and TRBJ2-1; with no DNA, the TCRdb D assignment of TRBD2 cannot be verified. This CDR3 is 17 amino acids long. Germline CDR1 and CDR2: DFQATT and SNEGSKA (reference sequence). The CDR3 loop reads CSASQTSGVGIYNEQFF.

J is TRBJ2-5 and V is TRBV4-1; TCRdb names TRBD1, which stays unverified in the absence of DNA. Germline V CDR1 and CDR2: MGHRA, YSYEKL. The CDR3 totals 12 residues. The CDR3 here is CASSHGGETQYF.

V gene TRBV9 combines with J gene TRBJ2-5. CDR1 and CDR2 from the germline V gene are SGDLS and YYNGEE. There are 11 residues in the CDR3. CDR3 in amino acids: CASSVAETQYF. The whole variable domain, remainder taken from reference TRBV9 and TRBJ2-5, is DSGVTQTPKHLITATGQRVTLRCSPRSGDLSVYWYQQSLDQGLQFLIQYYNGEERAKGNILERFSAQQFPDLHSELNLSSLELGDSALYFCASSVAETQYFGPGTRLLVL.

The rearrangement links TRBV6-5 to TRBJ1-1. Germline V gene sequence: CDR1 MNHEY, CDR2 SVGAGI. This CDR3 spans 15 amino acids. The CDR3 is CASSYSTTLNTEAFF.

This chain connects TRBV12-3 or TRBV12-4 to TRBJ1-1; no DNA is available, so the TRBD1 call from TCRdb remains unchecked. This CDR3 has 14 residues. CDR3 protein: CASSLSPRVTEAFF.